This T cell receptor (beta chain) was found in a study of identical twins. The CDR3 sequence is 14 residues long. The V end was cut by 1 base, the J end by 4 bases, with 8 bases between. Germline V lookup: CDR1 MGHRA, CDR2 YSYEKL. This clonotype was recorded a few times. The antigen is unknown. General study points: In cord blood, abundant beta clonotypes had fewer insertions; memory showed no trend. Weaker excess sharing between twins was seen in beta out-of-frame sequences.

Template switching added a universal primer binding site, and final cDNA carried unique molecular identifiers. Using its own MiXCR run on the 5' RACE reads, TCRdb lists one record per CDR3 protein. The sample shows 350,000 or so distinct CDR3 sequences, over 9% of them seen only once. The sample also formed part of further work on yellow fever vaccine responses in identical twins.

This receptor was obtained from a woman aged 18-29 years in good health. The sample consisted of CD8+ T cells sorted from blood. The chain has TRBV4-1 and TRBJ1-5; D is unclear. The CDR3 sequence is CASSQAAGNQPQHF. The CDR3 coding sequence is TGCGCCAGCAGCCAAGCCGCGGGGAATCAGCCCCAGCATTTT.